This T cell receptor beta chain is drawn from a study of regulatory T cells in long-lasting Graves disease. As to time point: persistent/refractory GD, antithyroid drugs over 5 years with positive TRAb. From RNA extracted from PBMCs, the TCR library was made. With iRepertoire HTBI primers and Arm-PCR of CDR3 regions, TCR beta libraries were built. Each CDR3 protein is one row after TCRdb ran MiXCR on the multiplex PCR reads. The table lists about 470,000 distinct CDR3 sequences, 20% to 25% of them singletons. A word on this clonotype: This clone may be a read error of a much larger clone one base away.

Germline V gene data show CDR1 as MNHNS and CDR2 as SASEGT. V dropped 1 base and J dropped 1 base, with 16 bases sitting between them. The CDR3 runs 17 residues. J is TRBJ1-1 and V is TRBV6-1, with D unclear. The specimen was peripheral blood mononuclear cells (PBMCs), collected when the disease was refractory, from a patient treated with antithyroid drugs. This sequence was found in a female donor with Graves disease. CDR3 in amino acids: CASSEEEVAPPNTEAFF. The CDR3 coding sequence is TGTGCCAGCAGTGAAGAGGAGGTAGCCCCCCCGAACACTGAAGCTTTCTTT.